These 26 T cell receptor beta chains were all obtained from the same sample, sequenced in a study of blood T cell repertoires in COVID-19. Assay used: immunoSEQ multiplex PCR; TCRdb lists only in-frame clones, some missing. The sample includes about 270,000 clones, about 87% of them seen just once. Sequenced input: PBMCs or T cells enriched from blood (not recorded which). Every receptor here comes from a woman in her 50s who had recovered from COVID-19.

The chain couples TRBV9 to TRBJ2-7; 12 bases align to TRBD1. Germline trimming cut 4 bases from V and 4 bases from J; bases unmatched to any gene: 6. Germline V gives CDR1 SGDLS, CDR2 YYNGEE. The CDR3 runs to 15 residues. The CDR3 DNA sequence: TGTGCCAGCAGCCCCGGGACAGGGGGCTTGTACGAGCAGTACTTC. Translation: CASSPGTGGLYEQYF.

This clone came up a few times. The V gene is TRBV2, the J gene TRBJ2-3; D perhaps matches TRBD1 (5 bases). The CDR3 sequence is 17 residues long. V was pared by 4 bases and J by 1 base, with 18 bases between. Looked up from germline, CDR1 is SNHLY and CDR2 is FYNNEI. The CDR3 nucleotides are TGTGCCAGCAGTGGCTCGACAGTTTTCGGAGGCACAGATACGCAGTATTTT. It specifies CASSGSTVFGGTDTQYF.

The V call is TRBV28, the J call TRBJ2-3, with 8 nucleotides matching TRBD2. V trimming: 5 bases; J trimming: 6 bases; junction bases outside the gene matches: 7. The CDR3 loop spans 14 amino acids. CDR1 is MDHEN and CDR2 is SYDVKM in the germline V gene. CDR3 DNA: TGTGCCAGCAGTCCCCCAGCGGGAGCGGATACGCAGTATTTT. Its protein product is CASSPPAGADTQYF.

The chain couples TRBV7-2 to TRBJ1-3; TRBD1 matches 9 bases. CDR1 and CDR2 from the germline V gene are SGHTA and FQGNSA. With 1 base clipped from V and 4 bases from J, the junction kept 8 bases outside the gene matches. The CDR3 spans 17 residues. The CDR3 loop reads CASSLGGRTGVGNTIYF. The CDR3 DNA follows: TGTGCCAGCAGCTTAGGGGGGCGGACAGGGGTCGGAAACACCATATATTTT.

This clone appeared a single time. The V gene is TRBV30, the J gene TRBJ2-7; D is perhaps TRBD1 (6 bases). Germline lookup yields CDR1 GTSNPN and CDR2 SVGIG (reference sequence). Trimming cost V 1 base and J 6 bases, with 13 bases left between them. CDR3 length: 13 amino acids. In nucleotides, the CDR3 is TGTGCCTGGAGTGCAGGGGTGGCGGTCGAGCAGTACTTC. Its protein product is CAWSAGVAVEQYF.

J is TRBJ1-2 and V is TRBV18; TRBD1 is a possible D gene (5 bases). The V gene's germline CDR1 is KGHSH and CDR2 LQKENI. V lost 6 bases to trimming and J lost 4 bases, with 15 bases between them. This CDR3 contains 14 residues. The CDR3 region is CASSEQTEPYGYTF. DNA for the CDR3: TGTGCCAGCTCCGAACAGACAGAACCCTATGGCTACACCTTC.

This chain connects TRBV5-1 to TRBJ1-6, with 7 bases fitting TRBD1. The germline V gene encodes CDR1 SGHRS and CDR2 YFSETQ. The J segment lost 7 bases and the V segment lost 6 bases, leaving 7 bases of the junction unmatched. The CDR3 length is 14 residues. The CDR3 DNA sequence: TGCGCCAGCACTCCCCAGGACAGGAATTCACCCCTCCACTTT. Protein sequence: CASTPQDRNSPLHF.

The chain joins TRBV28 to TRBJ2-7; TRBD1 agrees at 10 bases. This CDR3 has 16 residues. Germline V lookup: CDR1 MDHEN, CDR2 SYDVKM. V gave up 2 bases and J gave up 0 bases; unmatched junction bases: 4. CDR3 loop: CASSLLGQGNSYEQYF. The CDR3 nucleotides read TGTGCCAGCAGTTTACTGGGACAGGGGAACTCCTACGAGCAGTACTTC. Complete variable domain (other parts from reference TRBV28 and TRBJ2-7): DVKVTQSSRYLVKRTGEKVFLECVQDMDHENMFWYRQDPGLGLRLIYFSYDVKMKEKGDIPEGYSVSREKKERFSLILESASTNQTSMYLCASSLLGQGNSYEQYFGPGTRLTVT.

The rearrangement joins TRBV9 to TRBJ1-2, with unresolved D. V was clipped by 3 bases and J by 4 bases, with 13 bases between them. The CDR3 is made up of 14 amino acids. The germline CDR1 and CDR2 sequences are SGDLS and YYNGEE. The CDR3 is CASSGYRDAYGYTF. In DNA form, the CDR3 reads TGTGCCAGCAGCGGGTACCGGGATGCCTATGGCTACACCTTC. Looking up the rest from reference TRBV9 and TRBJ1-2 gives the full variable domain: DSGVTQTPKHLITATGQRVTLRCSPRSGDLSVYWYQQSLDQGLQFLIQYYNGEERAKGNILERFSAQQFPDLHSELNLSSLELGDSALYFCASSGYRDAYGYTFGSGTRLTVV.

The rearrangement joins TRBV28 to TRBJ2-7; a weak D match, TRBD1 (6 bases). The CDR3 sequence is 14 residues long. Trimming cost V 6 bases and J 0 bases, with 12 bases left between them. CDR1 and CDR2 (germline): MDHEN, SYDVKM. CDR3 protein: CASRTGTASYEQYF. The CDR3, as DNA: TGTGCCAGCAGAACAGGGACCGCCTCCTACGAGCAGTACTTC.

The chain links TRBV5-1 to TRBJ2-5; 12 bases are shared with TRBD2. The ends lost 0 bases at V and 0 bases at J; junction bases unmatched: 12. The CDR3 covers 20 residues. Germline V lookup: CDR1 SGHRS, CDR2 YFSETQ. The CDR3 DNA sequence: TGCGCCAGCAGCTTGGAATTTTCCCTAGCGGGAGGGACGTACCAAGAGACCCAGTACTTC. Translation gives CASSLEFSLAGGTYQETQYF.

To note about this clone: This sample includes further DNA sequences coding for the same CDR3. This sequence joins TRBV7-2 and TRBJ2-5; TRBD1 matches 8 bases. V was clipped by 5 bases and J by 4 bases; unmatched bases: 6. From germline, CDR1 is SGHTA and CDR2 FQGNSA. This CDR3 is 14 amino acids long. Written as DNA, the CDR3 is TGTGCCAGCAGCCCAGGGACAGGCGGAGAGACCCAGTACTTC. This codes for CASSPGTGGETQYF.

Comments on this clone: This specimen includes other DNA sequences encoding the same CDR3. The DNA of the CDR3 is TGTGCCAGCAGCTTGGAGGGGGCCAACACCGGGGAGCTGTTTTTT. It translates to CASSLEGANTGELFF. The chain is built from TRBV7-2 and TRBJ2-2; the D gene is possibly TRBD1 (7 bases). Germline V CDR1 and CDR2: SGHTA, FQGNSA. This CDR3 comprises 15 residues. Trimming took off 3 bases at V and 2 bases at J, with 10 bases between the two ends.

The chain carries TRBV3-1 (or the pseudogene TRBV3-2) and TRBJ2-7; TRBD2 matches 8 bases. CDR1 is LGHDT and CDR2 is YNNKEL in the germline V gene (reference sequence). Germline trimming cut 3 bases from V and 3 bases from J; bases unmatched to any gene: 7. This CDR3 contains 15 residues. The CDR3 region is CASSQDGTSLYEQYF. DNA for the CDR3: TGTGCCAGCAGCCAGGACGGGACTAGTCTCTACGAGCAGTACTTC.

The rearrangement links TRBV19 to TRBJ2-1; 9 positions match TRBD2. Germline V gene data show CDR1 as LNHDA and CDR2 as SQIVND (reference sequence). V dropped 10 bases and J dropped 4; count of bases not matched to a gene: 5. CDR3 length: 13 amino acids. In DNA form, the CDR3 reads TGTGCCACTGGGCTAGCGGGGTACAATGAGCAGTTCTTC. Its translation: CATGLAGYNEQFF.

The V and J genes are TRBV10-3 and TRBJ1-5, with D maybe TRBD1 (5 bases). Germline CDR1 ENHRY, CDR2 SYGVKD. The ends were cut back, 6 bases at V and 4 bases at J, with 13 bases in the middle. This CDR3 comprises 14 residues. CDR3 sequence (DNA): TGTGCCATCAGGGGAGGGGCTGGGAATCAGCCCCAGCATTTT. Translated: CAIRGGAGNQPQHF.

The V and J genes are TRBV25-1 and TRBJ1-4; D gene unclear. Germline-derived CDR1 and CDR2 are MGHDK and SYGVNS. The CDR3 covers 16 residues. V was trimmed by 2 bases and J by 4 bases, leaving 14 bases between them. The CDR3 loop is CASSEGRAAGNEKLFF. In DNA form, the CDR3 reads TGTGCCAGCAGTGAAGGGAGGGCGGCAGGTAATGAAAAACTGTTTTTT.

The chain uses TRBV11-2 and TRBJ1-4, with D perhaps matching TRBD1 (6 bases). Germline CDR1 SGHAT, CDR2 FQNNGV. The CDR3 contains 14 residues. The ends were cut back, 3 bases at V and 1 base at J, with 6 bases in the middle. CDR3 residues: CASSLGQTNEKLFF. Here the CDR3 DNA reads TGTGCCAGCAGCTTGGGACAAACTAATGAAAAACTGTTTTTT. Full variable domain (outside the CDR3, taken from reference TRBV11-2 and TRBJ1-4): EAGVAQSPRYKIIEKRQSVAFWCNPISGHATLYWYQQILGQGPKLLIQFQNNGVVDDSQLPKDRFSAERLKGVDSTLKIQPAKLEDSAVYLCASSLGQTNEKLFFGSGTQLSVL.

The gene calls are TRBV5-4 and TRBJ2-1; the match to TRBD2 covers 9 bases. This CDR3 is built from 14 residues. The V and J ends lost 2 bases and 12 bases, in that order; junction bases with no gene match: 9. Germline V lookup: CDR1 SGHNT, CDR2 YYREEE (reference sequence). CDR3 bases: TGTGCCAGCAGCTTTGGGACTAGCACCCTTTGGCAGTTCTTC. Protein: CASSFGTSTLWQFF.

The CDR3 here is CASSIAVQGIYGYTF. In nucleotides, the CDR3 is TGTGCCAGTAGTATAGCTGTGCAGGGAATCTATGGCTACACCTTC. This chain uses TRBV19 with TRBJ1-2; a weak D match, TRBD1 (5 bases). Trimming took off 1 base at V and 4 bases at J, with 13 bases between the two ends. Germline V gene lookup returns CDR1 LNHDA and CDR2 SQIVND (reference sequence). This CDR3 spans 15 amino acids.

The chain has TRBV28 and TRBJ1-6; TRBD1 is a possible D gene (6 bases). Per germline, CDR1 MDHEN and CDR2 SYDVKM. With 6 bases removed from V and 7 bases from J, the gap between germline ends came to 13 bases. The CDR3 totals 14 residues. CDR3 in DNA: TGTGCCAGCAGCCAGTGGACAGAAAATTCACCCCTCCACTTT. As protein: CASSQWTENSPLHF.

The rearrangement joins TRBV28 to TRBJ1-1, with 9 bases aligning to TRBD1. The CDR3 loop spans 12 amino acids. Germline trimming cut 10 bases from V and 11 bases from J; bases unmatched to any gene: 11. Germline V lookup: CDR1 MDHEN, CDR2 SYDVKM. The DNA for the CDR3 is TGTGCCATCCACACAGGGGGCCGGCCGGCTTTCTTT. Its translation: CAIHTGGRPAFF.

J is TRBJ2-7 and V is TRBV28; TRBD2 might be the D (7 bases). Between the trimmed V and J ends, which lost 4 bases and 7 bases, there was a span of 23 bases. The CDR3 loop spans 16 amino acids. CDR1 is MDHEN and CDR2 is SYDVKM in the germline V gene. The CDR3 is CASSSPLGGGAREQYF. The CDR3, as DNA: TGTGCCAGCAGTTCACCGCTCGGTGGGGGGGCTCGTGAGCAGTACTTC. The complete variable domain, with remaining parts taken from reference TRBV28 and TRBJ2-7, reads DVKVTQSSRYLVKRTGEKVFLECVQDMDHENMFWYRQDPGLGLRLIYFSYDVKMKEKGDIPEGYSVSREKKERFSLILESASTNQTSMYLCASSSPLGGGAREQYFGPGTRLTVT.

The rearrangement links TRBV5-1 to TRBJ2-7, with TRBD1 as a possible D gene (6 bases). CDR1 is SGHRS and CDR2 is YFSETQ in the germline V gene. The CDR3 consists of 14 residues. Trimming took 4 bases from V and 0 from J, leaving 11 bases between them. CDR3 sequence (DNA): TGCGCCAGCAGCACGGACAGAATCTCCTACGAGCAGTACTTC. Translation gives CASSTDRISYEQYF.

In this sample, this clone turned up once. The CDR3 nucleotides read TGCGCCAGCAGCCAAGATCTCCTAACCGGGACAGGGGGTGAAAAACTGTTTTTT. Its protein product is CASSQDLLTGTGGEKLFF. This chain connects TRBV4-3 to TRBJ1-4; 11 bases are shared with TRBD1. This CDR3 spans 18 amino acids. Trimming removed 0 bases from V and 7 bases from J; junction bases left unmatched: 10. Germline V CDR1 and CDR2: LGHNA, YSLEER.

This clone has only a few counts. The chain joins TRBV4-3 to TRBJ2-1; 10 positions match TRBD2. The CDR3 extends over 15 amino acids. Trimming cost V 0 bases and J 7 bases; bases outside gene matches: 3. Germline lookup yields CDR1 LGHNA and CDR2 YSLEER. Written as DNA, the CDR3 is TGCGCCAGCAGCCAAGAAGCGGGAGGGTGGAATGAGCAGTTCTTC. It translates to CASSQEAGGWNEQFF.